Listed here are 25 T cell receptor beta chains from one sample, sequenced in a study of shared clonotypes between healthy human individuals. The protocol was immunoSEQ multiplex PCR, while the TCRdb copy is restricted to in-frame clones and leaves out a portion. This sample has 600,000 to 750,000 clones, with approximately 72% found just once. Sequencing was performed on memory CD4+ T cells sorted from blood. Subset denoted: CD45RA-negative fraction. Receptors originate from a woman younger than 45 in good health.

The rearrangement joins TRBV11-3 to TRBJ2-3, with 9 bases matching TRBD2. The germline gives CDR1 SGHNT, CDR2 YENEEA. The CDR3 runs to 17 residues. Trimming removed 1 base from V and 3 bases from J; junction bases left unmatched: 8. The CDR3 spells CASSLGISSGSTDTQYF. The DNA for the CDR3 is TGTGCCAGCAGCTTAGGTATAAGTAGCGGGAGTACAGATACGCAGTATTTT.

V is TRBV7-2 and J is TRBJ2-1, with D hard to call. Germline V gene data show CDR1 as SGHTA and CDR2 as FQGNSA. V was shortened by 5 bases and J by 2 bases, with 13 bases between the two germline ends. The CDR3 has 15 residues. The CDR3 DNA is TGTGCCAGCAGCCAAGGGTCCGGAACCTACAATGAGCAGTTCTTC. This encodes CASSQGSGTYNEQFF. Full variable domain (rest looked up from reference TRBV7-2 and TRBJ2-1): GAGVSQSPSNKVTEKGKDVELRCDPISGHTALYWYRQSLGQGLEFLIYFQGNSAPDKSGLPSDRFSAERTGGSVSTLTIQRTQQEDSAVYLCASSQGSGTYNEQFFGPGTRLTVL.

The chain joins TRBV28 to TRBJ2-7; the match to TRBD1 covers 11 bases. This CDR3 region has 15 residues. Germline lookup yields CDR1 MDHEN and CDR2 SYDVKM. J gave up 4 bases and V 6 bases, and 8 bases lay outside the gene matches. The CDR3 loop is CASRRGQGVGYEQYF. Written as DNA, the CDR3 is TGTGCCAGCAGAAGGGGACAGGGGGTCGGGTACGAGCAGTACTTC.

This clone was seen at least ten times. The chain carries TRBV2 and TRBJ2-7; unclear D gene. The germline V gene has CDR1 SNHLY and CDR2 FYNNEI. V lost 4 bases, J lost 1 base, and 11 bases lay in between. CDR3 length equals 14 residues. The CDR3 DNA is TGTGCCAGCAGTGTGAACCCCGGATCCTACGAGCAGTACTTC. This translates into CASSVNPGSYEQYF.

The chain is built from TRBV6-5 and TRBJ1-1, with 8 bases aligning to TRBD1. V gave up 0 bases and J gave up 5 bases; unmatched junction bases: 8. Germline values: CDR1 MNHEY, CDR2 SVGAGI. The CDR3 is 16 residues long. CDR3 DNA: TGTGCCAGCAGTTACTCGGCGGCAGGGGGCCGGACTGAAGCTTTCTTT. This codes for CASSYSAAGGRTEAFF.

J is TRBJ2-6 and V is TRBV7-2; D not certain. Germline CDR1 is SGHTA and CDR2 is FQGNSA. The V gene lost 5 bases and the J gene lost 0 bases, with 11 bases spanning the gap. The CDR3 totals 16 residues. DNA of the CDR3: TGTGCCAGCAGCCTCCGGACGGGCTCTGGGGCCAACGTCCTGACTTTC. Protein sequence: CASSLRTGSGANVLTF.

Only a few counts were recorded for this clone. The chain has TRBV19 and TRBJ2-7, with D hard to call. Trimming cost V 4 bases and J 3 bases, with 16 bases left between them. The CDR3 has 15 residues. Germline loops: CDR1 LNHDA, CDR2 SQIVND (reference sequence). CDR3 DNA: TGTGCCAGTAGTACCCTAGGCGGTGGGTTCTACGAGCAGTACTTC. Translation gives CASSTLGGGFYEQYF.

This clone appeared a few times. The CDR3 here is CASSLGTGTLGYTF. The CDR3, as DNA: TGCGCCAGCAGCTTGGGGACAGGTACTCTGGGCTACACCTTC. This chain uses TRBV5-1 with TRBJ1-2, with 7 bases matching TRBD1. The germline V gene encodes CDR1 SGHRS and CDR2 YFSETQ. The CDR3 length is 14 residues. Losses at the gene ends were 0 bases for V and 8 bases for J; bases not matched to a gene: 7.

This clone was seen a handful of times. This sequence joins TRBV28 and TRBJ1-2, with TRBD1 as a possible D gene (6 bases). With 2 bases removed from V and 10 bases from J, the gap between germline ends came to 11 bases. Germline V CDR1 and CDR2: MDHEN, SYDVKM. The CDR3 totals 12 residues. The CDR3 DNA is TGTGCCAGCAGTTTAAGGGACACAGACTACACCTTC. This sequence encodes CASSLRDTDYTF.

V gene TRBV28 combines with J gene TRBJ1-2; no clear D. Germline CDR1 reads MDHEN; CDR2 reads SYDVKM. V lost 3 bases and J lost 5, with 7 bases in between. The CDR3 has 12 residues. The CDR3 protein is CASSFQDYGYTF. For the CDR3, the DNA is TGTGCCAGCAGTTTTCAGGATTATGGCTACACCTTC.

V usage is TRBV7-8 and J usage is TRBJ1-5; 10 bases align to TRBD1. The CDR3 is made up of 13 amino acids. Germline V gene lookup returns CDR1 SGHVS and CDR2 FQNEAQ. With 5 bases clipped from V and 7 bases from J, the junction kept 2 bases outside the gene matches. The CDR3 DNA sequence: TGTGCCAGCAGCGGGGACAGGGGACAGCCCCAGCATTTT. Translating gives CASSGDRGQPQHF.

This chain uses TRBV27 with TRBJ2-7, with 11 bases that match TRBD2. Germline CDR1 reads MNHEY; CDR2 reads SMNVEV (reference sequence). The length of the CDR3 is 13 residues. The J segment lost 6 bases and the V segment lost 2 bases, leaving 0 bases of the junction unmatched. The CDR3 loop is CASSLGLAGEQYF. The CDR3 DNA sequence: TGTGCCAGCAGTTTAGGACTAGCGGGCGAGCAGTACTTC.

About this clone: Distinct nucleotide sequences in the sample also encode this CDR3. The chain combines TRBV6-6 with TRBJ2-3; D perhaps matches TRBD2 (5 bases). The CDR3 is made up of 12 amino acids. V lost 3 bases to trimming and J lost 6 bases, with 7 bases between them. Germline CDR1 is MNHNY and CDR2 is SVGAGI (reference sequence). The CDR3 region is CASSYSGDTQYF. In DNA form, the CDR3 reads TGTGCCAGCAGTTATTCGGGGGATACGCAGTATTTT.

The rearrangement links TRBV5-1 to TRBJ1-1; the match to TRBD1 covers 8 bases. Germline CDR1 and CDR2: SGHRS and YFSETQ. The V gene end was trimmed by 4 bases and the J gene end by 6 bases; junction bases not matched to a gene: 14. This CDR3 is 16 amino acids long. This CDR3 reads CASSITRTGIHAEAFF. The CDR3 bases are TGCGCCAGCAGCATCACCCGGACAGGGATTCATGCTGAAGCTTTCTTT.

This clone has just a few counts. V and J are TRBV5-1 and TRBJ1-4; no reliable D call. Trimming took off 0 bases at V and 0 bases at J, with 6 bases between the two ends. This CDR3 has 15 amino acids. From germline, CDR1 is SGHRS and CDR2 YFSETQ. CDR3: CASSLAGTTNEKLFF. DNA for the CDR3: TGCGCCAGCAGCTTGGCCGGAACAACTAATGAAAAACTGTTTTTT.

The chain uses TRBV6-6 and TRBJ2-2; 9 bases agree with TRBD1. CDR3 length: 14 residues. J lost 8 bases, V lost 8 bases, and 9 bases had no gene match. Germline V gene lookup returns CDR1 MNHNY and CDR2 SVGAGI (reference sequence). The DNA of the CDR3 is TGTGCCAGCTCCGGGACAGGGCCTTGGGGGGAGCTGTTTTTT. Protein product: CASSGTGPWGELFF.

This chain uses TRBV6-1 with TRBJ2-7; tentatively, D is TRBD2 (6 bases). V shed 8 bases and J shed 2 bases, with 19 bases lying between them. The CDR3 consists of 15 residues. Germline CDR1 reads MNHNS; CDR2 reads SASEGT. Here the CDR3 DNA reads TGTGCCAGCCCTGGGGGGTCACCATACGCCTACGAGCAGTACTTC. This codes for CASPGGSPYAYEQYF.

CDR3 amino acids: CSASGTKDQPQHF. Here the CDR3 DNA reads TGCAGCGCCTCCGGGACAAAGGATCAGCCCCAGCATTTT. The genes are TRBV29-1 and TRBJ1-5; the D gene is possibly TRBD1 (6 bases). Trimming shortened V by 7 bases and J by 5 bases, and 15 bases separated the two germline ends. The V gene's germline CDR1 is SQVTM and CDR2 ANQGSEA. The CDR3 contains 13 residues.

The chain carries TRBV4-1 and TRBJ1-5, with D possibly TRBD1 on 5 matching bases. In germline, CDR1 is MGHRA, CDR2 YSYEKL. V lost 2 bases and J 5 bases, leaving 19 bases between the germline ends. The CDR3 is 17 amino acids. CDR3 DNA: TGCGCCAGCAGCCAACCTACCGGGACTTCAGCCGATCAGCCCCAGCATTTT. Protein product: CASSQPTGTSADQPQHF.

The genes are TRBV2 and TRBJ2-1, with TRBD1 matching 12 bases. The CDR3 sequence is 14 residues long. V trimming: 5 bases; J trimming: 9 bases; junction bases outside the gene matches: 5. Germline assignment: CDR1 SNHLY and CDR2 FYNNEI. CDR3 sequence reads: CASSRDRGQFEQFF. CDR3 sequence (DNA): TGTGCCAGCAGTAGGGACAGGGGGCAATTTGAGCAGTTCTTC.

The V and J genes are TRBV7-9 and TRBJ1-5; maybe TRBD1 (6 bases). Per germline, CDR1 SEHNR and CDR2 FQNEAQ (reference sequence). Trimming removed 1 base from V and 3 bases from J, with 13 bases in between. This CDR3 contains 16 residues. CDR3 sequence (DNA): TGTGCCAGCAGCTTAGGAGGACAGTCCTTCAATCAGCCCCAGCATTTT. Its protein is CASSLGGQSFNQPQHF.

Turning to this clone: Other DNA sequences within the sample encode an identical CDR3. The CDR3 DNA is TGCGCCAGCAGCTCACCTTCTGGAAACACCATATATTTT. Translated, it gives CASSSPSGNTIYF. This chain connects TRBV5-1 to TRBJ1-3; the D is unclear. This CDR3 has 13 residues. Germline V gene data show CDR1 as SGHRS and CDR2 as YFSETQ. The V end lost 3 bases, the J end lost 1 base, and 5 bases lay between the germline ends.

V and J are TRBV5-6 and TRBJ2-1, with TRBD1 matching 10 bases. V shed 1 base, J shed 5 bases, and the junction held 3 bases outside the gene matches. From germline, CDR1 is SGHDT and CDR2 YYEEEE. The CDR3 runs 15 residues. In DNA, the CDR3 is TGTGCCAGCAGCTTGCCCGGGACAGGGGACAATGAGCAGTTCTTC. This translates into CASSLPGTGDNEQFF.

This chain links TRBV4-1 with TRBJ2-3; 10 bases match TRBD2. From germline, CDR1 is MGHRA and CDR2 YSYEKL. Unmatched junction bases numbered 3, after V lost 1 base and J lost 2 bases. The CDR3 runs to 16 residues. CDR3 region: CASSQAGTSDTDTQYF. CDR3 in DNA: TGCGCCAGCAGCCAAGCCGGGACTAGCGACACAGATACGCAGTATTTT.

This sequence joins TRBV25-1 and TRBJ2-2, with TRBD1 as a possible D gene (5 bases). Germline V gives CDR1 MGHDK, CDR2 SYGVNS. The CDR3 is made up of 14 amino acids. Trimming left V 8 bases short and J 2 bases short, with 12 bases between. This CDR3 reads CASSGQLNTGELFF. The CDR3 coding sequence is TGTGCCAGCTCAGGACAATTAAACACCGGGGAGCTGTTTTTT.